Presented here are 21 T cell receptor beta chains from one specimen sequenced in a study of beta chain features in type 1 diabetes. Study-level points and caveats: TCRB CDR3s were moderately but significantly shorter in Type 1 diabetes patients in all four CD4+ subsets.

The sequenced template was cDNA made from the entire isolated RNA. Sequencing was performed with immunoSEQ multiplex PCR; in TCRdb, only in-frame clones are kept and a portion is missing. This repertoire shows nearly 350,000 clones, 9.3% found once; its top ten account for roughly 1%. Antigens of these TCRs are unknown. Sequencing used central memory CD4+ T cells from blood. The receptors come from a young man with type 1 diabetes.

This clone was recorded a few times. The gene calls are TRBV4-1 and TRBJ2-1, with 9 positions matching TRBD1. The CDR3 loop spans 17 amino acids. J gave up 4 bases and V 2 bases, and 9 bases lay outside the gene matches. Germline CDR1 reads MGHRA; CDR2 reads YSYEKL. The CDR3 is CASSQKDGTGIYNEQFF. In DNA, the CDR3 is TGCGCCAGCAGCCAAAAAGACGGGACAGGGATTTACAATGAGCAGTTCTTC.

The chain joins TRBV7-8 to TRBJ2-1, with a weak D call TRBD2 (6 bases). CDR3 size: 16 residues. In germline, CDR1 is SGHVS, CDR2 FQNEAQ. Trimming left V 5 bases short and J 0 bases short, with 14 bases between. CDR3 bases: TGTGCCAGCAGCGGCCGACTAGTCCTCTCCTACAATGAGCAGTTCTTC. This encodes CASSGRLVLSYNEQFF.

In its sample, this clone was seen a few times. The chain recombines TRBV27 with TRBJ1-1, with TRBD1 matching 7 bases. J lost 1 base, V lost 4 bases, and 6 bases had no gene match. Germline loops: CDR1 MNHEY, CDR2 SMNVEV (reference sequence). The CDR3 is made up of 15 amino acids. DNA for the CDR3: TGTGCCAGCAGTTCCCACCACAGGGGGAACACTGAAGCTTTCTTT. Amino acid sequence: CASSSHHRGNTEAFF.

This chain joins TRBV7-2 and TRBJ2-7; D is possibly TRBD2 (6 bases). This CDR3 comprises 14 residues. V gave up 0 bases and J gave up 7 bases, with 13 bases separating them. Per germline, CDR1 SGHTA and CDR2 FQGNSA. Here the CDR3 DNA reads TGTGCCAGCAGCTTAGCCCCCGCGGCGGGGGAGCAGTACTTC. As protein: CASSLAPAAGEQYF.

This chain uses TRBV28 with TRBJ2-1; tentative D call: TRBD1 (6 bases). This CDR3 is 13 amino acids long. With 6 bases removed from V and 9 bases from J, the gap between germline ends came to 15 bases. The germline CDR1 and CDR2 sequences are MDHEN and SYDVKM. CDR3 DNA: TGTGCCAGCAGGGTAGGGACAAAGGGTGAGCAGTTCTTC. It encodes CASRVGTKGEQFF.

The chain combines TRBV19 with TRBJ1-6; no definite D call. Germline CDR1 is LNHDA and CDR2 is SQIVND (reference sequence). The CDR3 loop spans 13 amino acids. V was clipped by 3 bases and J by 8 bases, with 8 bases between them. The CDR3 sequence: CASSIDIHSPLHF. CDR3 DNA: TGTGCCAGTAGTATCGACATCCATTCACCCCTCCACTTT.

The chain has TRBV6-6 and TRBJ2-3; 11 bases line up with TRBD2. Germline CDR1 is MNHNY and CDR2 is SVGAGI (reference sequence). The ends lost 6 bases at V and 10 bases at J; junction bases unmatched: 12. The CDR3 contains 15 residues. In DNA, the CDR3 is TGTGCCAGCAGCCCGACTAGCGGGGATGGTATAGCGCAGTATTTT. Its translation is CASSPTSGDGIAQYF.

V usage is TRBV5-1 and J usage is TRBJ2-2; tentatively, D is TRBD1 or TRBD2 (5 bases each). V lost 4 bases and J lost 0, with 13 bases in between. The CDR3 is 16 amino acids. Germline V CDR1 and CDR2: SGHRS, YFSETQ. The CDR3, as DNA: TGCGCCAGCAGCAACCGACAGACTACGAACACCGGGGAGCTGTTTTTT. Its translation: CASSNRQTTNTGELFF.

The DNA of the CDR3 is TGTGCCAGCTTACCTGGGGGGAATTCACCCCTCCACTTT. This translates into CASLPGGNSPLHF. The chain carries TRBV2 and TRBJ1-6; D might be TRBD1 (5 bases). The CDR3 runs to 13 residues. Germline CDR1 is SNHLY and CDR2 is FYNNEI. V was cut by 8 bases and J by 7 bases, with 12 bases left in between.

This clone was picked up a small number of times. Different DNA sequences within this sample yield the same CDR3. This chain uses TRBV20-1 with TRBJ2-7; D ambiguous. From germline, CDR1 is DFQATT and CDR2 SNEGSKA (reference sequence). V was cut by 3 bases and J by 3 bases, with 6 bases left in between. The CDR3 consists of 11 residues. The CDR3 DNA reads TGCAGTGCTAGTGGCAGCTACGAGCAGTACTTC. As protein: CSASGSYEQYF.

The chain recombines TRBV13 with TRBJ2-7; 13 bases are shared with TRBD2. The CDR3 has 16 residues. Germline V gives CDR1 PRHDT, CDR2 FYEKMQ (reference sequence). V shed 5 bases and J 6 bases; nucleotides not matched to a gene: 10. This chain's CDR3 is CASSPTGTSGVSEQYF. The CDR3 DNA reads TGTGCCAGCAGCCCGACCGGGACTAGCGGGGTGTCCGAGCAGTACTTC.

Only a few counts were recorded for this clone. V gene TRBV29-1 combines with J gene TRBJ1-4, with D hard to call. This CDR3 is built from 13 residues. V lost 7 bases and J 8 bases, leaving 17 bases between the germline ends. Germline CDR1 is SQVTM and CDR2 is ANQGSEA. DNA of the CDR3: TGCAGCGCCCTGGACGGTATGGAAGAAAAACTGTTTTTT. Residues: CSALDGMEEKLFF.

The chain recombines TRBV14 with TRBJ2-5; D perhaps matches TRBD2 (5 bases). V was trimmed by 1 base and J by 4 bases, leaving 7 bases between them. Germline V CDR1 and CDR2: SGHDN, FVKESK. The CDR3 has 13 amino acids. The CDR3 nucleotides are TGTGCCAGCAGCCAAGGTCGGGGAGAGACCCAGTACTTC. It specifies CASSQGRGETQYF.

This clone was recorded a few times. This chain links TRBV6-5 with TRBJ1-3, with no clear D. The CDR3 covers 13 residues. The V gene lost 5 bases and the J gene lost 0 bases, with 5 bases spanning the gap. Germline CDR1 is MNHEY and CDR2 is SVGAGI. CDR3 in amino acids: CASSTDSGNTIYF. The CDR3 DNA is TGTGCCAGCAGTACGGACTCTGGAAACACCATATATTTT.

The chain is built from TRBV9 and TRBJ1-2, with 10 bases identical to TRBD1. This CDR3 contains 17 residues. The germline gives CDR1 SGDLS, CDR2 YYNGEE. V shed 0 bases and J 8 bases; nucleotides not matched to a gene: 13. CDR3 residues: CASSVAGGTGVGGGYTF. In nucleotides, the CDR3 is TGTGCCAGCAGCGTAGCTGGGGGGACAGGGGTTGGAGGCGGCTACACCTTC. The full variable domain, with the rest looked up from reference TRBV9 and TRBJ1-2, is DSGVTQTPKHLITATGQRVTLRCSPRSGDLSVYWYQQSLDQGLQFLIQYYNGEERAKGNILERFSAQQFPDLHSELNLSSLELGDSALYFCASSVAGGTGVGGGYTFGSGTRLTVV.

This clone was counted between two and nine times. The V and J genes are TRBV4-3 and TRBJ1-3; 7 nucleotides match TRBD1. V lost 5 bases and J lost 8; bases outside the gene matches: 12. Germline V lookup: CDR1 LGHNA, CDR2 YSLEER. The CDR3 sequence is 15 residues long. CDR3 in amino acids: CASSREEGARDTIYF. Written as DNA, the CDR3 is TGCGCCAGCAGCAGAGAAGAGGGGGCGCGGGACACCATATATTTT.

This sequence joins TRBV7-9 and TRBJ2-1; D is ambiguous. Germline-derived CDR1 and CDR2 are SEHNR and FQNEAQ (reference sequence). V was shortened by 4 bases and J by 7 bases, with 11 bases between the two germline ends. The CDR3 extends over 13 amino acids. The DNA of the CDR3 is TGTGCCAGCAGCTCCCAATCATCAAATGAGCAGTTCTTC. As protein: CASSSQSSNEQFF.

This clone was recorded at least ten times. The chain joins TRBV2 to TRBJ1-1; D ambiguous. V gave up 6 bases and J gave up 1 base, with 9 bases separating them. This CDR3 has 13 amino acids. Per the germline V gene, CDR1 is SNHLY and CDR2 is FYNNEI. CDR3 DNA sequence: TGTGCCAGCAGACCCGGCAAGAACACTGAAGCTTTCTTT. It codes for CASRPGKNTEAFF.

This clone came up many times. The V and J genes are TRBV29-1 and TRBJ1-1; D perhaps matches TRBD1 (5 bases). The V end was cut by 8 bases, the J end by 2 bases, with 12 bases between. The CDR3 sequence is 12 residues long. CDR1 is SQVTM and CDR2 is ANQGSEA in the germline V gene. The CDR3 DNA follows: TGCAGCTTTGGGGACTCAAACACTGAAGCTTTCTTT. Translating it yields CSFGDSNTEAFF.

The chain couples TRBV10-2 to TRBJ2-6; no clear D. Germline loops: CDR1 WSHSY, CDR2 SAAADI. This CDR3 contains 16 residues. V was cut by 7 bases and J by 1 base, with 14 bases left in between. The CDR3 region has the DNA TGCGCCAGCACTACGGATCCCAGTTCTGGGGCCAACGTCCTGACTTTC. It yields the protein CASTTDPSSGANVLTF.

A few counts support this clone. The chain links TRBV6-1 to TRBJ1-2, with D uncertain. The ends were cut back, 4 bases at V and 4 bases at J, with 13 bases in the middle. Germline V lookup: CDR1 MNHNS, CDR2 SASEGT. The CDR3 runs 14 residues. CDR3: CASSGEVGAYGYTF. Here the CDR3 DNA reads TGTGCCAGCAGTGGAGAGGTGGGCGCCTATGGCTACACCTTC.